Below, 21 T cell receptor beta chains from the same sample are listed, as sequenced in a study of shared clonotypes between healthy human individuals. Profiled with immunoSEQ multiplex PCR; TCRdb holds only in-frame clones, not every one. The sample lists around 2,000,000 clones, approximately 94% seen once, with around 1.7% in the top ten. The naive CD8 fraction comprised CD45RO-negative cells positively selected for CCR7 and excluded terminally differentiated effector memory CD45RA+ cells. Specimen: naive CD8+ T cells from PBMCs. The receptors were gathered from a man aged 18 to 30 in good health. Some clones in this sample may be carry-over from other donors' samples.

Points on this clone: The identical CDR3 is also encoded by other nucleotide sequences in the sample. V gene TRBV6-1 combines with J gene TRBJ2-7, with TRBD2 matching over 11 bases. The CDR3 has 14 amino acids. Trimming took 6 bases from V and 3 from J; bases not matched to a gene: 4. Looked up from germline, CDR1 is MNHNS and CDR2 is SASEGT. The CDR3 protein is CASSETSGGYEQYF. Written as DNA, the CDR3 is TGTGCCAGCAGCGAAACTAGCGGGGGCTACGAGCAGTACTTC.

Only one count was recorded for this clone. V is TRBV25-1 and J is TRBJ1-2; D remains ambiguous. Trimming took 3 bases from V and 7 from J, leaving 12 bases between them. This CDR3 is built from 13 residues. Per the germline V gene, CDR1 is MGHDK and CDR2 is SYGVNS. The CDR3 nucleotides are TGTGCCAGCAGTGATCTGATTCGGGTTGGCTACACCTTC. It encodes CASSDLIRVGYTF.

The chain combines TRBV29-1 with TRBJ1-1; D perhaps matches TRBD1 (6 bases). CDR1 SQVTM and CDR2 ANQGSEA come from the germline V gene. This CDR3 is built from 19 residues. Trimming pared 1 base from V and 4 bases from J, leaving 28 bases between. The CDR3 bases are TGCAGCGTTGAAGGCAACCGGGCCCTCCAAAGGGGGTTGAGCACTGAAGCTTTCTTT. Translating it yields CSVEGNRALQRGLSTEAFF.

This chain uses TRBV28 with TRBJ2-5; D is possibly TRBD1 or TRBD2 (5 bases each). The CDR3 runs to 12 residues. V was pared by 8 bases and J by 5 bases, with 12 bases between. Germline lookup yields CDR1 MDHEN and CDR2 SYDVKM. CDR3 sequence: CASLDWGETQYF. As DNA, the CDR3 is TGTGCCAGCCTGGACTGGGGGGAGACCCAGTACTTC. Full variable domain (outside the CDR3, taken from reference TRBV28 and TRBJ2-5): DVKVTQSSRYLVKRTGEKVFLECVQDMDHENMFWYRQDPGLGLRLIYFSYDVKMKEKGDIPEGYSVSREKKERFSLILESASTNQTSMYLCASLDWGETQYFGPGTRLLVL.

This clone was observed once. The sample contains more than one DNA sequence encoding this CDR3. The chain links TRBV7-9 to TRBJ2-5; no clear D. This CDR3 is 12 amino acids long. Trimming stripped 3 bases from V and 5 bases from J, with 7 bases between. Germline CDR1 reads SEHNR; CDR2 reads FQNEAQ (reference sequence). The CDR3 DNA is TGTGCCAGCAGCTTGGATCGCGAGACCCAGTACTTC. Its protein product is CASSLDRETQYF. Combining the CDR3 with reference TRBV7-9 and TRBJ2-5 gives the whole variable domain DTGVSQNPRHKITKRGQNVTFRCDPISEHNRLYWYRQTLGQGPEFLTYFQNEAQLEKSRLLSDRFSAERPKGSFSTLEIQRTEQGDSAMYLCASSLDRETQYFGPGTRLLVL.

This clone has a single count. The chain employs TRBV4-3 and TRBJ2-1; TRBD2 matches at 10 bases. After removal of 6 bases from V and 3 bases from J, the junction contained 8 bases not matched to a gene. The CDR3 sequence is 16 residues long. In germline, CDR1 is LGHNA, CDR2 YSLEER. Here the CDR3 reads CASRTGTSDFYNEQFF. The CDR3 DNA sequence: TGCGCCAGCAGAACCGGGACTAGCGACTTCTACAATGAGCAGTTCTTC.

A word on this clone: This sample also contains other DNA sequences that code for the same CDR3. The CDR3 spells CSVGGSYEQYF. CDR3 DNA: TGCAGCGTTGGGGGGTCCTACGAGCAGTACTTC. The rearrangement uses TRBV29-1 and TRBJ2-7; D tentatively fits TRBD1 or TRBD2 (5 bases each). The CDR3 runs 11 residues. V was trimmed by 4 bases and J by 1 base, leaving 5 bases between them. Germline V gene sequence: CDR1 SQVTM, CDR2 ANQGSEA.

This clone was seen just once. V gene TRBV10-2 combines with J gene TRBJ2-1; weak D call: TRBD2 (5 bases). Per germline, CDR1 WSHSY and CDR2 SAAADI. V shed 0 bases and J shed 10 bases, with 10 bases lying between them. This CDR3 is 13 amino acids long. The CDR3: CASSESRSGEQFF. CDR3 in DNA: TGCGCCAGCAGTGAGTCGAGGAGCGGCGAGCAGTTCTTC.

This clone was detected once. The CDR3 is CASSQGSTPNTGELFF. In DNA form, the CDR3 reads TGCGCCAGCAGCCAAGGGAGCACCCCGAACACCGGGGAGCTGTTTTTT. V usage is TRBV4-1 and J usage is TRBJ2-2; D remains unclear. From germline, CDR1 is MGHRA and CDR2 YSYEKL. Trimming stripped 1 base from V and 0 bases from J, with 9 bases between. The CDR3 has 16 amino acids.

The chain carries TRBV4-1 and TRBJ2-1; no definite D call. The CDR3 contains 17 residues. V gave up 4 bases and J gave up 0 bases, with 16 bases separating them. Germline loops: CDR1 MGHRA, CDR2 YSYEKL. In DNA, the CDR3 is TGCGCCAGCAGCCGCCGAGACGATAAGAGCTCCTACAATGAGCAGTTCTTC. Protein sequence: CASSRRDDKSSYNEQFF.

DNA for the CDR3: TGTGCCAGCAGTTACTTGGGGGGGAATGAAAAACTGTTTTTT. Its translation is CASSYLGGNEKLFF. J is TRBJ1-4 and V is TRBV6-6, with D possibly matching TRBD1 (5 bases). Trimming removed 1 base at V and 5 bases at J, with 8 bases between. From germline, CDR1 is MNHNY and CDR2 SVGAGI (reference sequence). CDR3 length: 14 residues.

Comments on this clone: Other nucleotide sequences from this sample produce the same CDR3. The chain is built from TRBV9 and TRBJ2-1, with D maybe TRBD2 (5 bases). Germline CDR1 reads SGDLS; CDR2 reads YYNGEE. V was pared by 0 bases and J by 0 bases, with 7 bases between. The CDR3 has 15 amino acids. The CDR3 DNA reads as TGTGCCAGCAGCGTAGGGACTGTCTCCTACAATGAGCAGTTCTTC. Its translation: CASSVGTVSYNEQFF. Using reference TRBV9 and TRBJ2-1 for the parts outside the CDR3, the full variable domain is DSGVTQTPKHLITATGQRVTLRCSPRSGDLSVYWYQQSLDQGLQFLIQYYNGEERAKGNILERFSAQQFPDLHSELNLSSLELGDSALYFCASSVGTVSYNEQFFGPGTRLTVL.

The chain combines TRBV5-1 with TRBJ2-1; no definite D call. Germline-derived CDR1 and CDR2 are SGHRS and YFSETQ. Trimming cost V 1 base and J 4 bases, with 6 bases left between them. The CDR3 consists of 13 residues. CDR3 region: CASSLMPYNEQFF. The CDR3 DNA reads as TGCGCCAGCAGCTTGATGCCTTACAATGAGCAGTTCTTC.

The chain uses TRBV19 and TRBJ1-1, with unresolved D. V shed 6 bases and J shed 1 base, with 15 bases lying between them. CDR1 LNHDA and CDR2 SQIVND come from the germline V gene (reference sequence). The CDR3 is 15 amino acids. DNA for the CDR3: TGTGCCAGTAGCCCCATGGGATCGGGGAACACTGAAGCTTTCTTT. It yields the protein CASSPMGSGNTEAFF.

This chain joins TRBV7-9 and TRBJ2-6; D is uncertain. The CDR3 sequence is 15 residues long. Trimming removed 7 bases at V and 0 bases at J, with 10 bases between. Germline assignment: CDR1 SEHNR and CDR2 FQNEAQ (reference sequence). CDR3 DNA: TGTGCCAGCACCCACCCGGGCTCTGGGGCCAACGTCCTGACTTTC. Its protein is CASTHPGSGANVLTF.

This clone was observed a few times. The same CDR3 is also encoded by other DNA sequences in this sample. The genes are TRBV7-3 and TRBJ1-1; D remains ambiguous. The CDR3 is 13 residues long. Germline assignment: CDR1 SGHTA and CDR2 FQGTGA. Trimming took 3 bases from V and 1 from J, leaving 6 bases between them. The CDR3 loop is CASSFGRNTEAFF. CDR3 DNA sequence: TGTGCCAGCAGCTTCGGGAGGAACACTGAAGCTTTCTTT.

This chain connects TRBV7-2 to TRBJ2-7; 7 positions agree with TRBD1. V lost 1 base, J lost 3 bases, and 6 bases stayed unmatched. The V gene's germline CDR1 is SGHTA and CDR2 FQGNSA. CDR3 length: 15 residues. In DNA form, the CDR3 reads TGTGCCAGCAGCTTAGTGACAGGGAGATTCTACGAGCAGTACTTC. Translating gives CASSLVTGRFYEQYF.

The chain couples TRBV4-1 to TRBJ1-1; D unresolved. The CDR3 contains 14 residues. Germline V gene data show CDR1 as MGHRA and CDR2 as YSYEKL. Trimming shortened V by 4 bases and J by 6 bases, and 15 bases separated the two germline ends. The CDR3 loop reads CASSRGSGDAEAFF. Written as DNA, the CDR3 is TGCGCCAGCAGCCGAGGAAGTGGCGACGCTGAAGCTTTCTTT.

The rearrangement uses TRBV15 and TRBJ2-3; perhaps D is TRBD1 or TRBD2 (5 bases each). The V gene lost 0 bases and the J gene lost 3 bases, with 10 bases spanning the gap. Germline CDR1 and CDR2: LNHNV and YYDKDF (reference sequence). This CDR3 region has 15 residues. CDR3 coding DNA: TGTGCCACCAGCAGAGATTATGGGGGAACAGATACGCAGTATTTT. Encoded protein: CATSRDYGGTDTQYF.

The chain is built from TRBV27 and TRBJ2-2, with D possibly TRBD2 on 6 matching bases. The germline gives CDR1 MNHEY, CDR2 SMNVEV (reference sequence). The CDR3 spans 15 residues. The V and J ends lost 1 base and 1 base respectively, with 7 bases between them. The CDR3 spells CASSLLGGNTGELFF. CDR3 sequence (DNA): TGTGCCAGCAGTTTATTGGGGGGGAACACCGGGGAGCTGTTTTTT.

CDR3 region: CASSIDGDANTGELFF. CDR3 sequence (DNA): TGTGCCAGTAGTATAGACGGGGATGCGAACACCGGGGAGCTGTTTTTT. The chain is built from TRBV19 and TRBJ2-2; D might be TRBD2 (5 bases). Trimming took off 0 bases at V and 0 bases at J, with 8 bases between the two ends. Germline V gene sequence: CDR1 LNHDA, CDR2 SQIVND (reference sequence). CDR3 size: 16 residues.